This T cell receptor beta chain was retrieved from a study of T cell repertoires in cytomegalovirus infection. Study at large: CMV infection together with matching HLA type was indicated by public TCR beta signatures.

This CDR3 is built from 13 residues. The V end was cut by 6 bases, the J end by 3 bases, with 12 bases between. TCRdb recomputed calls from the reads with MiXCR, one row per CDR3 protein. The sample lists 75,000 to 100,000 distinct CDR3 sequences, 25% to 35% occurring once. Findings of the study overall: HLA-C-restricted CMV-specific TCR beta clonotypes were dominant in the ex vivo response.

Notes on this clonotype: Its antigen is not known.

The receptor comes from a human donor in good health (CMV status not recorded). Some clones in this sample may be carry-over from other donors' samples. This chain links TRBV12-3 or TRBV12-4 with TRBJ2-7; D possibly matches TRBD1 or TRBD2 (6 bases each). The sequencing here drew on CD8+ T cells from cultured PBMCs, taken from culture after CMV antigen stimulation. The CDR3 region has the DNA TGTGCCAGCAGAAAGGGGGGCTTCTACGAGCAGTACTTC. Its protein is CASRKGGFYEQYF.